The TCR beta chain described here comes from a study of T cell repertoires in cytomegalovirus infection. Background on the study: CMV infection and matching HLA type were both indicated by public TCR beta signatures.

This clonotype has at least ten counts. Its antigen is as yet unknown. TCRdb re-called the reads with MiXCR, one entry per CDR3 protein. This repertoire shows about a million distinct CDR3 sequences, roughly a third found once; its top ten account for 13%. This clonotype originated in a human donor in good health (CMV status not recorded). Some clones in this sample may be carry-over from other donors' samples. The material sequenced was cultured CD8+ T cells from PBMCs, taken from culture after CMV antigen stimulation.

In DNA form, the CDR3 reads TGTGCCAGCAGCCCCGAGTGGGGGGACAATCAGCCCCAGCATTTT. Protein sequence: CASSPEWGDNQPQHF. The V call is TRBV7-2, the J call TRBJ1-5; D possibly corresponds to TRBD1 (5 bases). Germline V gives CDR1 SGHTA, CDR2 FQGNSA. V lost 5 bases to trimming and J lost 3 bases, with 14 bases between them. The CDR3 loop spans 15 amino acids.